The present entry profiles one TCR beta chain with its context. TCRdb reprocessed the 5' RACE reads via MiXCR and lists one record per CDR3 protein. The table has 170,000 or so distinct CDR3 sequences, roughly a fifth seen once. The source of the sample is a study of T-cell memory formation after mild COVID-19. Per the germline V gene, CDR1 is LGHNA and CDR2 is YNFKEQ. V trimming: 1 base; J trimming: 6 bases; junction bases outside the gene matches: 4. This CDR3 has 14 residues. This TCR was recovered from an adult woman who had mild COVID-19 (a few samples of this study predate the infection). Cell type and time point are not known. Sequencing was performed on PBMCs or a T cell subset sorted from them (not recorded which). This chain connects TRBV4-2 to TRBJ2-3, with 7 nucleotides matching TRBD2. As DNA, the CDR3 is TGTGCCAGCAGCCAAGGACGGGGGGTGGATACGCAGTATTTT. Translation: CASSQGRGVDTQYF.